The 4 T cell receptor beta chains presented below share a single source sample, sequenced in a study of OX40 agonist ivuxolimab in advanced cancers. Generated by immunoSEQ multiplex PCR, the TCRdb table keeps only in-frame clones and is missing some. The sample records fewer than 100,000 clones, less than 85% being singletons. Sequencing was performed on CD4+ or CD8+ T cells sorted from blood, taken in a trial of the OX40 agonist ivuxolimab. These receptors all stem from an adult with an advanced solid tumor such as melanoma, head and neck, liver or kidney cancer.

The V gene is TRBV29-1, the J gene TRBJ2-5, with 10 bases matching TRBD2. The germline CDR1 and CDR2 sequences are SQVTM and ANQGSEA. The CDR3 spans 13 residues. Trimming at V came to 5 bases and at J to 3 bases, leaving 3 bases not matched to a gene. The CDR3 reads CSVQGLAEETQYF. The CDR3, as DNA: TGCAGCGTTCAAGGACTAGCGGAAGAGACCCAGTACTTC. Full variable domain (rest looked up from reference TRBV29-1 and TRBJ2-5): SAVISQKPSRDICQRGTSLTIQCQVDSQVTMMFWYRQQPGQSLTLIATANQGSEATYESGFVIDKFPISRPNLTFSTLTVSNMSPEDSSIYLCSVQGLAEETQYFGPGTRLLVL.

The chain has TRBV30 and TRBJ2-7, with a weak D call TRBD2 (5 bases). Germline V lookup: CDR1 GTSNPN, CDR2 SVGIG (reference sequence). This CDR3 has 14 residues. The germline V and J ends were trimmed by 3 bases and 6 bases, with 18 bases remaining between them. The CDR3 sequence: CAWRLGGARREQYF. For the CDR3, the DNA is TGTGCCTGGAGACTAGGAGGAGCTAGACGCGAGCAGTACTTC.

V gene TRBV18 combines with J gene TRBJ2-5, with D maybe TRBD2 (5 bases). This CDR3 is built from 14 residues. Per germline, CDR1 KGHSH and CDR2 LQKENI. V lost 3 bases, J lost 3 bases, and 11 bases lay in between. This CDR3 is CASSPEGVEETQYF. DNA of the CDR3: TGTGCCAGCTCACCCGAGGGCGTGGAAGAGACCCAGTACTTC.

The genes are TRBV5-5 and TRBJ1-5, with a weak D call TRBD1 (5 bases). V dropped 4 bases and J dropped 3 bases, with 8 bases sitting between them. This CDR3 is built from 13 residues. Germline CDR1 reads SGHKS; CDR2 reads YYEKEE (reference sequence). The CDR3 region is CASSRDHNQPQHF. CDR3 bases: TGTGCCAGCAGCCGGGACCACAATCAGCCCCAGCATTTT.